The 8 T cell receptor beta chains below come from one sample, sequenced in a study of T-cell memory formation after mild COVID-19. One entry per CDR3 protein results from TCRdb running MiXCR on the 5' RACE reads. The data show under 700,000 distinct CDR3 sequences, with roughly 22% seen just once and under 15% held by the top ten. Sequencing was carried out using PBMCs or a T cell subset sorted from them (not recorded which). The receptor source for this set is an adult woman who had mild COVID-19 (a few samples of this study predate the infection). Cell type and time point are not known.

This clonotype was counted a few times. The chain uses TRBV27 and TRBJ2-3; D is possibly TRBD2 (5 bases). V dropped 5 bases and J dropped 1 base, with 16 bases sitting between them. The CDR3 spans 16 residues. Germline CDR1 is MNHEY and CDR2 is SMNVEV (reference sequence). CDR3 protein: CASSGVGPRGTDTQYF. In DNA, the CDR3 is TGTGCCAGCAGTGGAGTTGGGCCGCGGGGCACAGATACGCAGTATTTT.

As for this clonotype: The conserved phenylalanine or tryptophan is not found at the CDR3 terminus, so this likely reflects a read error. No DNA is shown, since the ends of the CDR3 on it are uncertain; the CDR3 is the one TCRdb lists. The genes are TRBV2 and TRBJ1-2; the D call TRBD1 from the table was never checked on the DNA. Germline CDR1 SNHLY, CDR2 FYNNEI. Including both end residues, the CDR3 is 14 amino acids long. CDR3 loop: CASSLPPPGQVFYL.

The chain has TRBV7-9 and TRBJ2-1; D gene uncertain. The CDR3 covers 13 residues. Deletions cut 1 base from V and 5 bases from J, with 6 bases between. Germline loops: CDR1 SEHNR, CDR2 FQNEAQ (reference sequence). CDR3 DNA: TGTGCCAGCAGCTTAGTTGTCCACAATGAGCAGTTCTTC. It is translated as CASSLVVHNEQFF.

This clonotype came up a few times. The chain couples TRBV7-2 to TRBJ2-5, with TRBD2 matching 9 bases. J gave up 4 bases and V 2 bases, and 5 bases lay outside the gene matches. The V gene's germline CDR1 is SGHTA and CDR2 FQGNSA. This CDR3 is 15 amino acids long. The DNA of the CDR3 is TGTGCCAGCAGCTTATGGGCGGGGGGGCCAGAGACCCAGTACTTC. Its translation: CASSLWAGGPETQYF.

The rearrangement links TRBV12-3 or TRBV12-4 to TRBJ2-5, with 7 bases lining up with TRBD2. V was pared by 6 bases and J by 4 bases, with 8 bases of the junction left unmatched. CDR3 length equals 14 residues. CDR3 loop: CASSPPGTTETQYF. In nucleotides, the CDR3 is TGTGCCAGCAGCCCCCCCGGGACTACAGAGACCCAGTACTTC.

The gene calls are TRBV5-1 and TRBJ1-1; TRBD1 matches 8 bases. Germline lookup yields CDR1 SGHRS and CDR2 YFSETQ. The CDR3 is 15 amino acids. The V and J ends lost 4 bases and 1 base, in that order; junction bases with no gene match: 6. In nucleotides, the CDR3 is TGCGCCAGCAGCCCCTCGACAGGGGCGAACACTGAAGCTTTCTTT. Amino acids: CASSPSTGANTEAFF.

This clonotype was seen a handful of times. The CDR3 DNA follows: TGTGCCAACACCCTCAGGGGGCTAGGAGATACGCAGTATTTT. Protein product: CANTLRGLGDTQYF. The chain employs TRBV12-3 or TRBV12-4 and TRBJ2-3; 8 nucleotides agree with TRBD1. CDR3 size: 14 residues. The trim removed 10 bases at V and 5 bases at J, leaving 11 bases unmatched.

The chain couples TRBV21-1 to TRBJ2-7; the DNA was not compared with TRBD1, the D call given in the table. TRBV21-1 is a pseudogene segment. CDR3 length: 13 residues. Written as DNA, the CDR3 is TGTGCCAGCAGCAAAGTTCCCGGTTACGAGCAGTACTTC. Protein sequence: CASSKVPGYEQYF.